This TCR beta chain is from a study of OX40 agonist ivuxolimab in advanced cancers. Study-wide background: Patients received ivuxolimab, an agonistic anti-OX40 (CD134) antibody. Dose-escalation patients' cancers were hepatocellular carcinoma, melanoma, renal cell or head and neck cancer. The study's findings and limits: CD4+ and CD8+ T cells in blood underwent clonal expansion by week 6 at 0.1 to 3.0 mg/kg.

V lost 2 bases and J 3 bases, leaving 13 bases between the germline ends. Looked up from germline, CDR1 is SGHVS and CDR2 is FQNEAQ. The CDR3 length is 15 residues. In regard to this clone: What it binds is unknown.

This table comes from immunoSEQ multiplex PCR, and its TCRdb copy is limited to in-frame clones, with some not included. The data contain 72,000 or so clones, 88% of them seen just once; the ten biggest clones take up 0.86%. The material was CD4+ or CD8+ T cells sorted from blood, obtained in a trial of the OX40 agonist ivuxolimab. The chain carries TRBV7-8 and TRBJ1-2; maybe TRBD1 (5 bases). This clonotype was sampled from an adult with an advanced solid tumor such as melanoma, head and neck, liver or kidney cancer. CDR3 bases: TGTGCCAGCAGCTTATACGCAGGGCCACACTATGGCTACACCTTC. Translating gives CASSLYAGPHYGYTF. Full variable domain (missing parts from reference TRBV7-8 and TRBJ1-2): GAGVSQSPRYKVAKRGQDVALRCDPISGHVSLFWYQQALGQGPEFLTYFQNEAQLDKSGLPSDRFFAERPEGSVSTLKIQRTQQEDSAVYLCASSLYAGPHYGYTFGSGTRLTVV.